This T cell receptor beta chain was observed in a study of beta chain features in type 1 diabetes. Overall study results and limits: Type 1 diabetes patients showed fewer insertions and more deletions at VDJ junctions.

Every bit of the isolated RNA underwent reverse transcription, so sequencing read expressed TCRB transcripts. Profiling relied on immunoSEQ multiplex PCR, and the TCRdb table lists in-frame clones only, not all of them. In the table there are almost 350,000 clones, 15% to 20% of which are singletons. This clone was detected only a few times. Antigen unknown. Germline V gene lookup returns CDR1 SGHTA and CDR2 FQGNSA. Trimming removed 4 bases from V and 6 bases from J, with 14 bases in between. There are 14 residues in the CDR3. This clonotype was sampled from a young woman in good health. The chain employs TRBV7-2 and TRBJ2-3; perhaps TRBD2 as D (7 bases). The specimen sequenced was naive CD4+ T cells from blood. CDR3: CASSSGGAGDTQYF. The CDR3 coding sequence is TGTGCCAGCAGCTCTGGGGGGGCCGGGGATACGCAGTATTTT.